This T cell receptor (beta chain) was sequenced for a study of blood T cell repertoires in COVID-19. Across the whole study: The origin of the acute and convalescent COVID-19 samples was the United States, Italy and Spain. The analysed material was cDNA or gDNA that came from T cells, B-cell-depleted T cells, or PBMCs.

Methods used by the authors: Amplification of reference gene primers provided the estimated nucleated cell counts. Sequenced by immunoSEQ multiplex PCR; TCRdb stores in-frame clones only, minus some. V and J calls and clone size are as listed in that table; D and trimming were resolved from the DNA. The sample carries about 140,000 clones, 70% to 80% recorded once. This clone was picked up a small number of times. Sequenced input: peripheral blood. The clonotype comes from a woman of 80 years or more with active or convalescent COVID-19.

CDR3 sequence: CASSYWSDTEAFF. DNA for the CDR3: TGTGCCAGCAGTTACTGGTCGGACACTGAAGCTTTCTTT. This chain joins TRBV6-2 or TRBV6-3 and TRBJ1-1; D is undetermined. V was shortened by 1 base and J by 3 bases, with 6 bases between the two germline ends. The CDR3 consists of 13 residues. Germline lookup yields CDR1 MNHEY and CDR2 SVGEGT.